Listed below are T cell receptor beta chains from one sample, sequenced in a study of blood T cell repertoires in COVID-19. The data were produced by immunoSEQ multiplex PCR, yet TCRdb's version contains in-frame clones alone and is incomplete. The sample yields 250,000 to 300,000 clones, roughly 90% seen once. The sequencing sample was made of peripheral blood. Receptors originate from a woman in her 30s with active or convalescent COVID-19. CDR3s include the opening cysteine and the closing phenylalanine or tryptophan. A D gene is named only where the DNA matches it firmly. The listing skips clone size in some rows; elsewhere it reads once, few, many or a size class.

j_call clone_size d_call v_call cdr3_aa cdr3_nt
TRBJ1-1 - TRBD1 TRBV30 CAWSLGQGSPEAFF TGTGCCTGGAGCTTGGGACAGGGATCCCCTGAAGCTTTCTTT
TRBJ2-3 - - TRBV5-4 CASSGGAWAGSGDTQYF TGTGCCAGCAGCGGCGGAGCTTGGGCGGGGAGTGGGGATACGCAGTATTTT
TRBJ1-5 - - TRBV2 CASSEEGEVPQHF TGTGCCAGCAGTGAAGAGGGGGAAGTGCCCCAGCATTTT
TRBJ1-4 - TRBD1 TRBV7-9 CASSLALGQSNEKLFF TGTGCCAGCAGCTTAGCATTGGGACAGAGTAATGAAAAACTGTTTTTT
TRBJ1-6 - - TRBV9 CASSFRGGENSPLHF TGTGCCAGCAGCTTCCGGGGGGGGGAGAATTCACCCCTCCACTTT
TRBJ2-7 few - TRBV4-2 CASSQEGASPAYEQYF TGTGCCAGCAGCCAAGAAGGGGCGAGCCCAGCCTACGAGCAGTACTTC
TRBJ2-3 - TRBD2 TRBV7-3 CASSLFRGGIDTQYF TGTGCCAGCAGCTTATTTCGGGGGGGCATAGATACGCAGTATTTT
TRBJ2-7 - - TRBV30 CAWSVNAGGEQYF TGTGCCTGGAGTGTTAACGCAGGAGGCGAGCAGTACTTC
TRBJ1-5 - - TRBV6-5 CAAHGQPQHF TGTGCCGCGCACGGGCAGCCCCAGCATTTT
TRBJ2-3 - TRBD2 TRBV6-6 CASSYSTSGGTDTQYF TGTGCCAGCAGTTACTCTACTAGCGGTGGCACAGATACGCAGTATTTT
TRBJ1-3 - - TRBV2 CASSDLLSSGNTIYF TGTGCCAGCAGTGATCTACTTAGCTCTGGAAACACCATATATTTT
TRBJ1-4 - - TRBV30 CAWSVSGYNEKLFF TGTGCCTGGAGTGTCTCCGGGTATAATGAAAAACTGTTTTTT
TRBJ2-1 - TRBD2 TRBV25-1 CASSVAGGDNEQFF TGTGCCAGCAGTGTAGCGGGGGGCGACAATGAGCAGTTCTTC
TRBJ1-1 - TRBD1 TRBV12-5 CASASPQTGGANTEAFF TGTGCTAGTGCTTCCCCTCAAACAGGGGGCGCGAACACTGAAGCTTTCTTT
TRBJ1-1 - - TRBV28 CASTDGTFKINTEAFF TGTGCCAGCACAGACGGGACATTCAAAATCAACACTGAAGCTTTCTTT
TRBJ1-6 - - TRBV11-2 CASSSLTGYHPPLHF TGTGCCAGCAGCTCCCTAACAGGGTACCATCCACCCCTCCACTTT
TRBJ2-1 - - TRBV4-1 CASSQTLASYNEQFF TGCGCCAGCAGCCAAACCCTGGCATCCTACAATGAGCAGTTCTTC
TRBJ2-1 - TRBD2 TRBV7-3 CASSPRVAGYNEQFF TGTGCCAGCAGCCCTCGGGTAGCGGGGTACAATGAGCAGTTCTTC
TRBJ1-3 - TRBD1 TRBV6-5 CASAHSGTGQNTIYF TGTGCCAGCGCCCACTCGGGGACAGGACAGAACACCATATATTTT
TRBJ1-3 - - TRBV15 CATSPGKTGLSGNTIYF TGTGCCACCAGCCCGGGCAAAACGGGACTCTCTGGAAACACCATATATTTT
TRBJ2-7 few - TRBV28 CASSPTLGTDSYEQYF TGTGCCAGCAGTCCGACCCTGGGGACTGACTCCTACGAGCAGTACTTC
TRBJ1-2 - - TRBV7-2 CASSLERASYGYTF TGTGCCAGCAGCTTAGAGCGTGCTAGCTATGGCTACACCTTC
TRBJ1-6 - - TRBV4-2 CASSQDPGRNNSPLHF TGTGCCAGCAGCCAAGATCCGGGGAGAAATAATTCACCCCTCCACTTT
TRBJ2-3 - - TRBV5-1 CASSLGQYTTDTQYF TGCGCCAGCAGCTTGGGACAGTATACCACAGATACGCAGTATTTT
TRBJ1-6 - TRBD1 TRBV6-5 CASGTGTGYNSPLHF TGTGCCAGCGGGACCGGGACAGGGTATAATTCACCCCTCCACTTT
TRBJ2-7 - - TRBV4-1 CASSQGGRYEQYF TGCGCCAGCAGCCAAGGGGGCCGATACGAGCAGTACTTC
TRBJ1-4 - - TRBV28 CASTRLNEKLFF TGTGCCAGCACCAGGCTTAATGAAAAACTGTTTTTT
TRBJ1-5 - TRBD1 TRBV5-6 CASSSSRQGGQPQHF TGTGCCAGCAGCTCTTCCAGACAGGGAGGTCAGCCCCAGCATTTT
TRBJ2-7 few TRBD2 TRBV5-1 CASSPMGASGGGYEQYF TGCGCCAGCAGCCCCATGGGTGCTAGCGGGGGCGGGTACGAGCAGTACTTC
TRBJ1-4 - TRBD1 TRBV10-3 CAISDRGGTNEKLFF TGTGCCATCAGCGACAGGGGGGGGACTAATGAAAAACTGTTTTTT
TRBJ2-2 - - TRBV6-2/TRBV6-3 CASSDAAELFF TGTGCCAGCAGTGACGCGGCGGAGCTGTTTTTT
TRBJ2-3 - TRBD2 TRBV7-2 CASAKRGAGGSDTQYF TGTGCCAGCGCCAAGCGGGGCGCGGGGGGCTCAGATACGCAGTATTTT
TRBJ2-1 - - TRBV6-2/TRBV6-3 CASSYEGYNEQFF TGTGCCAGCAGTTACGAGGGTTACAATGAGCAGTTCTTC
TRBJ1-4 - TRBD1 TRBV9 CASSVEGTGVEKLFF TGTGCCAGCAGCGTAGAAGGGACAGGGGTCGAAAAACTGTTTTTT
TRBJ1-6 - TRBD1 TRBV28 CASSLVETGISPLHF TGTGCCAGCAGTTTAGTCGAGACAGGGATTTCACCCCTCCACTTT
TRBJ1-2 once - TRBV6-1 CASSDPPGHNYGYTF TGTGCCAGCAGTGATCCTCCGGGACACAACTATGGCTACACCTTC
TRBJ1-2 - - TRBV10-3 CAISESGNYGYTF TGTGCCATCAGTGAGTCTGGCAACTATGGCTACACCTTC
TRBJ1-2 - TRBD1 TRBV27 CASSRTGVYGYTF TGTGCCAGCAGTCGGACAGGAGTCTATGGCTACACCTTC
TRBJ2-5 - TRBD2 TRBV29-1 CRVGRGGGAYQETQYF TGCCGCGTTGGCCGGGGCGGGGGGGCGTACCAAGAGACCCAGTACTTC
TRBJ1-3 - - TRBV30 CAWSPPGGSGNTIYF TGTGCCTGGAGCCCTCCCGGGGGATCTGGAAACACCATATATTTT
TRBJ2-3 once - TRBV4-2 CASSQEYFGRDQYF TGTGCCAGCAGCCAAGAGTATTTCGGTCGGGATCAGTATTTT
TRBJ2-7 - - TRBV27 CASSLVGQPYYEQYF TGTGCCAGCAGTTTAGTCGGACAGCCTTACTACGAGCAGTACTTC
TRBJ2-1 - TRBD1 TRBV7-8 CASSNINRDRAINEQFF TGTGCCAGCAGCAATATAAACCGGGACAGGGCCATCAATGAGCAGTTCTTC
TRBJ2-2 - - TRBV9 CASSPQPGVTGELFF TGTGCCAGCAGCCCCCAACCAGGGGTCACCGGGGAGCTGTTTTTT
TRBJ2-7 - - TRBV14 CASSPRSLPTYEQYF TGTGCCAGCAGCCCCCGAAGCCTACCTACCTACGAGCAGTACTTC
TRBJ2-5 - TRBD2 TRBV5-6 CASSFKVLGGETQYF TGTGCCAGCAGCTTCAAAGTTCTGGGGGGGGAGACCCAGTACTTC
TRBJ1-1 - - TRBV19 CASDDPAYRSFF TGTGCCAGTGATGACCCAGCGTATCGATCTTTCTTT
TRBJ1-3 - TRBD1 TRBV19 CASRRDRIGNTIYF TGTGCCAGTAGGAGGGACAGGATTGGAAACACCATATATTTT
TRBJ2-1 - TRBD1 TRBV7-7 CASSRGLSYNEQFF TGTGCTAGCAGCAGGGGGTTATCGTACAATGAGCAGTTCTTC
TRBJ2-7 - TRBD2 TRBV30 CAGTGGSSYEQYF TGTGCCGGTACCGGGGGGAGCTCCTACGAGCAGTACTTC
TRBJ2-5 few - TRBV3-1/TRBV3-2 CASSQPQETQYF TGTGCCAGCAGCCAACCTCAAGAGACCCAGTACTTC
TRBJ1-5 - TRBD1 TRBV28 CASSLTGVWGNQPQHF TGTGCCAGCAGTCTAACAGGGGTTTGGGGCAATCAGCCCCAGCATTTT
TRBJ2-7 - TRBD2 TRBV13 CASAGRGGYEQYF TGTGCCAGCGCCGGGAGGGGGGGTTACGAGCAGTACTTC
TRBJ1-4 few - TRBV6-2/TRBV6-3 CASSYPPGDLRGEKLFF TGTGCCAGCAGTTACCCGCCGGGGGACTTACGTGGGGAAAAACTGTTTTTT
TRBJ2-3 few - TRBV28 CASLKPERDTQYF TGTGCCAGCCTCAAGCCCGAGCGAGACACGCAGTATTTT
TRBJ1-2 - - TRBV4-1 CASSLATGMGNYGYTF TGCGCCAGCAGCCTTGCTACAGGGATGGGGAACTATGGCTACACCTTC
TRBJ1-5 - - TRBV15 CATSREGFTSNQPQHF TGTGCCACCAGCAGAGAGGGCTTCACTAGCAATCAGCCCCAGCATTTT
TRBJ2-3 - - TRBV19 CASTRTENTDTQYF TGTGCCAGTACCCGGACAGAAAACACAGATACGCAGTATTTT
TRBJ2-5 - - TRBV11-2 CASSFQGGLETQYF TGTGCCAGCAGCTTCCAGGGAGGTTTAGAGACCCAGTACTTC